This entry describes one TCR beta chain. Its specificity is not known. The data belong to a study of cytomegalovirus exposure and HLA in healthy donors. CDR3 length: 15 amino acids. Trimming at V came to 3 bases and at J to 1 base, leaving 3 bases not matched to a gene. The germline gives CDR1 MNHEY, CDR2 SMNVEV (reference sequence). Primers for the PCR totalled 60 Vbeta and 13 Jbeta. In the authors' methods: Among the unique TCR beta chains that a later analysis counted, 70 million to 85 million in all, roughly 10 million were shared. Sequenced by immunoSEQ multiplex PCR; TCRdb stores in-frame clones only, minus some. V, J and clone size derive from that table, while D and trimming were established from the DNA sequence. Seen here are about 120,000 clones, roughly 73% observed once, and the top ten hold 0.87%. Findings and limits, study-wide: Associated with HLA alleles at 0.05 false discovery rate in a later analysis were 16,951 TCR beta sequences.

The TCR comes from a woman aged 30 to 39 in good health and CMV-seronegative. The sequencing sample was made of PBMCs. The chain joins TRBV27 to TRBJ1-2; 9 nucleotides line up with TRBD1. The CDR3 sequence: CASSFLGQGNYGYTF. In nucleotides, the CDR3 is TGTGCCAGCAGTTTTCTGGGACAGGGTAACTATGGCTACACCTTC.